The clone carrying this T cell receptor (beta chain) turned up a few times. As yet, its antigen is unknown. This sample stems from a study of beta chain features in type 1 diabetes. The study's findings and limits: Shorter TCRB CDR3s, moderately but significantly so, marked every one of the four CD4+ subsets in Type 1 diabetes patients.

All of the isolated RNA was reverse transcribed, so expressed TCRB transcripts were sequenced. Some clones are missing from TCRdb's copy, which holds only in-frame ones; the method was immunoSEQ multiplex PCR. This table has roughly 140,000 clones, around a tenth appearing once. This clonotype was sampled from a man younger than 40 with type 1 diabetes. The material sequenced was central memory CD4+ T cells from blood.

The CDR3 DNA reads TGTGCCAGCAGCACCCGGGACAGAGAAGAGCAGTACTTC. Translated, it gives CASSTRDREEQYF. The J gene is TRBJ2-7, the V gene TRBV5-4; 7 bases agree with TRBD1. The CDR3 runs to 13 residues. Germline loops: CDR1 SGHNT, CDR2 YYREEE (reference sequence). Trimming removed 4 bases from V and 7 bases from J; junction bases left unmatched: 8.